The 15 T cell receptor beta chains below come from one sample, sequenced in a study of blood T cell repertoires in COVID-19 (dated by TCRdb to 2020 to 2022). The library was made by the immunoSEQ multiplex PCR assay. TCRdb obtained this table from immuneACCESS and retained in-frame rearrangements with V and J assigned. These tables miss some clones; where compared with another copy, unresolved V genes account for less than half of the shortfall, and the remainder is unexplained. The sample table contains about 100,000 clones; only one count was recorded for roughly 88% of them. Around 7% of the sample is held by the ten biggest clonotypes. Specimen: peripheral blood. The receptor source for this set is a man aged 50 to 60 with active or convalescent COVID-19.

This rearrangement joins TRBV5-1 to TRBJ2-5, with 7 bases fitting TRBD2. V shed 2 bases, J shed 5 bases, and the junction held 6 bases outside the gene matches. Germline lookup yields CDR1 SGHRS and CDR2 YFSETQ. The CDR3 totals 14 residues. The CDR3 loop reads CASSFLGGDETQYF. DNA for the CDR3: TGCGCCAGCAGCTTCCTGGGGGGGGATGAGACCCAGTACTTC.

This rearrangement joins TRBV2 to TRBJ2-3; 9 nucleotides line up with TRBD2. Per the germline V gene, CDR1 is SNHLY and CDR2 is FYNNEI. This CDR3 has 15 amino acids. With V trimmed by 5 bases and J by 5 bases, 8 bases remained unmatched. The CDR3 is CASSMGGRAGDTQYF. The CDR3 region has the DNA TGTGCCAGCAGTATGGGCGGGAGGGCCGGAGATACGCAGTATTTT.

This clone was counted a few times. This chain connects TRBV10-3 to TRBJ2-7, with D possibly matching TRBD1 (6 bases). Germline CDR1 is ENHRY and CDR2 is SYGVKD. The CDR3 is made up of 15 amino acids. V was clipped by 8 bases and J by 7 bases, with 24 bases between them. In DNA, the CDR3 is TGTGCCATCTCGGGCGGACAGCTGATCGGGCGAGAGCAGTACTTC. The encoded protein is CAISGGQLIGREQYF.

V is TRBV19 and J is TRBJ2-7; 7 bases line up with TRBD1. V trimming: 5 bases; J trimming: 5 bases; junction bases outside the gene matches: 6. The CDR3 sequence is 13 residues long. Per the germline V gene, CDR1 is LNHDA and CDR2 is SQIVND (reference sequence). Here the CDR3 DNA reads TGTGCCAGTAGTCAGCTACAGGGGAACGAGCAGTACTTC. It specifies CASSQLQGNEQYF.

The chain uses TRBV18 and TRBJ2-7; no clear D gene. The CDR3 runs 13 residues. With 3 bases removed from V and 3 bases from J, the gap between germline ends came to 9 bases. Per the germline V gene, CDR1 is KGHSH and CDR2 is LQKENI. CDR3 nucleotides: TGTGCCAGCTCACCCCGACATGACTACGAGCAGTACTTC. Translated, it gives CASSPRHDYEQYF.

The CDR3 nucleotides are TGTGCCAGCAGTTATACGGGAACTGAAGCTTTCTTT. Translation: CASSYTGTEAFF. The rearrangement links TRBV27 to TRBJ1-1; no definite D call. CDR1 is MNHEY and CDR2 is SMNVEV in the germline V gene (reference sequence). CDR3 length: 12 amino acids. V shed 4 bases and J shed 5 bases, with 8 bases lying between them.

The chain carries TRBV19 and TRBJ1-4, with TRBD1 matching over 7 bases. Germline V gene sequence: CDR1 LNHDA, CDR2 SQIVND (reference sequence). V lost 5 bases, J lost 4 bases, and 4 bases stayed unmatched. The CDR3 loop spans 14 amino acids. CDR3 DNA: TGTGCCAGTAGTGACGACAGGGATAATGAAAAACTGTTTTTT. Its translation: CASSDDRDNEKLFF.

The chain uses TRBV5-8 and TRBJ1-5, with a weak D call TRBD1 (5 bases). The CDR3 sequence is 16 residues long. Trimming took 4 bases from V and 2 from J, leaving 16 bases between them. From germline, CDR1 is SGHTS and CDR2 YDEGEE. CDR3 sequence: CASSRPRWGGNQPQHF. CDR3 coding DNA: TGTGCCAGCAGCCGACCCCGGTGGGGGGGCAATCAGCCCCAGCATTTT. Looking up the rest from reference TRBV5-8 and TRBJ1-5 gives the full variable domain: EAGVTQSPTHLIKTRGQQATLRCSPISGHTSVYWYQQALGLGLQFLLWYDEGEERNRGNFPPRFSGRQFPNYSSELNVNALELEDSALYLCASSRPRWGGNQPQHFGDGTRLSIL.

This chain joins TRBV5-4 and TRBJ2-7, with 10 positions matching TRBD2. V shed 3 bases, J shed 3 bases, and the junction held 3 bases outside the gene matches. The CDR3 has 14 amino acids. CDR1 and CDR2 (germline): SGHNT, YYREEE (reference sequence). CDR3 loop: CASSSTSGNYEQYF. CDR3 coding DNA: TGTGCCAGCAGCTCCACTAGCGGGAACTACGAGCAGTACTTC. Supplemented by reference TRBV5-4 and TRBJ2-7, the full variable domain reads ETGVTQSPTHLIKTRGQQVTLRCSSQSGHNTVSWYQQALGQGPQFIFQYYREEENGRGNFPPRFSGLQFPNYSSELNVNALELDDSALYLCASSSTSGNYEQYFGPGTRLTVT.

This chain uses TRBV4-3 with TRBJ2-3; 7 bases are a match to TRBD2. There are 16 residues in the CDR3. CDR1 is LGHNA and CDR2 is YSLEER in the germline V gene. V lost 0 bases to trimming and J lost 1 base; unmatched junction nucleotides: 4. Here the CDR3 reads CASSQEVREGTDTQYF. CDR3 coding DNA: TGCGCCAGCAGCCAAGAGGTTCGGGAGGGCACAGATACGCAGTATTTT.

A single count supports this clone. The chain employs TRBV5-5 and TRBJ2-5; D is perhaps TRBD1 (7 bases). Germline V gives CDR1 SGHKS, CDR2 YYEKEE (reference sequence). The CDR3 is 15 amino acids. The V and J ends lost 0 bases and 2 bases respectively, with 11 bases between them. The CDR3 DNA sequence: TGTGCCAGCAGCTTGGGGCCAGGGGGGCAAGAGACCCAGTACTTC. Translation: CASSLGPGGQETQYF.

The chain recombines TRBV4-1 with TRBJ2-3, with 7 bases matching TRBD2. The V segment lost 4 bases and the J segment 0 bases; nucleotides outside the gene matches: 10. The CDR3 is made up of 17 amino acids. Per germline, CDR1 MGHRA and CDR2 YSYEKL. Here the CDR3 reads CASSLLGLAASTDTQYF. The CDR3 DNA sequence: TGCGCCAGCAGCCTCCTAGGTCTAGCGGCTAGCACAGATACGCAGTATTTT.

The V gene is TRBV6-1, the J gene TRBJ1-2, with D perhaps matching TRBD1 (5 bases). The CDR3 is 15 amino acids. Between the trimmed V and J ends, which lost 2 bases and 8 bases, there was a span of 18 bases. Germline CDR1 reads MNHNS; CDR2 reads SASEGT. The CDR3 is CASSESQGRAFGYTF. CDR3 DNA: TGTGCCAGCAGTGAATCCCAGGGAAGGGCCTTCGGCTACACCTTC.

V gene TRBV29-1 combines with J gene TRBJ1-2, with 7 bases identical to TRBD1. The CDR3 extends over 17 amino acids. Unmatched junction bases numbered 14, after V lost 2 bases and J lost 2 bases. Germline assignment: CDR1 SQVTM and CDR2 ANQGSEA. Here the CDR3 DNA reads TGCAGCGTTGAAAATCTTTTGGGTACAGGGGTAAACTATGGCTACACCTTC. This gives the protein CSVENLLGTGVNYGYTF.

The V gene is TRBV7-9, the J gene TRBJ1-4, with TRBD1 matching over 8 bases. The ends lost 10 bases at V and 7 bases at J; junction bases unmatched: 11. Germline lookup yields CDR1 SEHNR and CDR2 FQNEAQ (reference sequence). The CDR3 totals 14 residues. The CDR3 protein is CATYSGTGGEKLFF. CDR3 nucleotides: TGTGCCACCTACTCCGGGACAGGTGGTGAAAAACTGTTTTTT.